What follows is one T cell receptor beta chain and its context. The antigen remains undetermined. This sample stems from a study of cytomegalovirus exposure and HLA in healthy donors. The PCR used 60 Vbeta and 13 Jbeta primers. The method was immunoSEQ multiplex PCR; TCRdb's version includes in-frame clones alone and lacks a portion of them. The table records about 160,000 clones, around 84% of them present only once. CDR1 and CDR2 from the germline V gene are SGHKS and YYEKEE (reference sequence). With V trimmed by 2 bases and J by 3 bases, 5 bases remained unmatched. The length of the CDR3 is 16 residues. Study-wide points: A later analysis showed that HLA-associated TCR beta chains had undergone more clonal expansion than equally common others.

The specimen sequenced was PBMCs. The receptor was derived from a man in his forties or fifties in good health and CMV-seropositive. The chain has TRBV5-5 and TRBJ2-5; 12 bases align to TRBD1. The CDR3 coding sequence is TGTGCCAGCAGCTTTTTTGGGACAGGGGGCAAAGAGACCCAGTACTTC. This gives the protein CASSFFGTGGKETQYF.